This T cell receptor beta chain was recorded in a study of vaccination and CD4 T cells after COVID-19. Study findings and constraints: Within convalescent individuals, 304 out of 307 vaccine-specific clones proved to be spike mono-reactive.

Cultured CD4+ T cell DNA was sequenced using the Oncomine TCR Beta short-read assay. From the PCR reads, TCRdb called clonotypes with MiXCR, one entry per CDR3 protein. The sample yields 7,000 to 9,000 distinct CDR3 sequences, around 50% seen once. Germline-derived CDR1 and CDR2 are SGHAT and FQNNGV. V lost 5 bases to trimming and J lost 4 bases; unmatched junction nucleotides: 3. The CDR3 loop spans 13 amino acids. Documented treatment: 10-day PBMC culture with coronavirus spike peptide pools or control peptides (ViraFEST assay). Details on this clonotype: Its antigen is not known.

J is TRBJ1-1 and V is TRBV11-2, with 8 bases matching TRBD1. The source is a human donor who had recovered from COVID-19. Sequencing used CD4+ T cells from blood, cultured in vitro. CDR3 DNA: TGTGCCAGCAGCGAACAGGGGGGCACTGAAGCTTTCTTT. This encodes CASSEQGGTEAFF.